These 32 T cell receptor beta chains came from one sample sequenced in a study of T cells after posttransplantation cyclophosphamide. TCRdb's copy holds only in-frame clones and misses some; the assay was immunoSEQ multiplex PCR. This sample carries around 25,000 clones and no singletons, and around 7% goes to the top ten. The sequenced sample was PBMCs. Source of these receptors: a woman aged 55-70 years in good health, CMV-negative, and a related stem cell transplant donor.

In its sample, this clone was seen many times. This rearrangement joins TRBV7-9 to TRBJ2-7, with 15 bases aligning to TRBD2. The CDR3 is 13 residues long. The germline V gene has CDR1 SEHNR and CDR2 FQNEAQ (reference sequence). The V segment lost 4 bases and the J segment 11 bases; nucleotides outside the gene matches: 3. CDR3 nucleotide sequence: TGTGCCAGCAGCTCCGGACTAGCGGGAGGGGAGTACTTC. Translated: CASSSGLAGGEYF.

This clone was detected many times. The chain uses TRBV6-1 and TRBJ1-1, with D maybe TRBD1 (6 bases). Germline CDR1 MNHNS, CDR2 SASEGT. CDR3 size: 14 residues. V was clipped by 3 bases and J by 2 bases, with 10 bases between them. Written as DNA, the CDR3 is TGTGCCAGCAGTGACAGGGGCCCCAACACTGAAGCTTTCTTT. Amino acid sequence: CASSDRGPNTEAFF.

In its sample, this clone was seen a few times. The chain couples TRBV9 to TRBJ1-5, with D perhaps matching TRBD1 (5 bases). In germline, CDR1 is SGDLS, CDR2 YYNGEE. The V end lost 0 bases, the J end lost 3 bases, and 10 bases lay between the germline ends. The CDR3 runs to 15 residues. The CDR3 reads CASSVGGAPNQPQHF. DNA for the CDR3: TGTGCCAGCAGCGTAGGCGGGGCCCCCAATCAGCCCCAGCATTTT.

This clone was recorded many times. The chain joins TRBV28 to TRBJ2-5, with D perhaps matching TRBD1 (5 bases). This CDR3 has 14 residues. With 6 bases removed from V and 5 bases from J, the gap between germline ends came to 16 bases. Germline V gene lookup returns CDR1 MDHEN and CDR2 SYDVKM. CDR3 in DNA: TGTGCCAGCAGCCTCGACAGTCAGGGCGAGACCCAGTACTTC. Amino acids: CASSLDSQGETQYF.

The table lists this clone with a few counts. The chain couples TRBV5-4 to TRBJ2-3; 12 nucleotides line up with TRBD2. V was clipped by 4 bases and J by 5 bases; unmatched bases: 5. The germline CDR1 and CDR2 sequences are SGHNT and YYREEE (reference sequence). This CDR3 is built from 15 residues. The CDR3 sequence: CASSIGLAGRDTQYF. The CDR3 DNA reads as TGTGCCAGCAGCATAGGACTAGCGGGGAGAGATACGCAGTATTTT.

This clone was observed many times. The chain couples TRBV5-1 to TRBJ2-7, with D perhaps matching TRBD2 (5 bases). The length of the CDR3 is 14 residues. The germline gives CDR1 SGHRS, CDR2 YFSETQ. The germline V and J ends were trimmed by 4 bases and 2 bases, with 13 bases remaining between them. CDR3 loop: CASSTGVPPYEQYF. The CDR3 DNA reads as TGCGCCAGCAGCACCGGGGTCCCTCCCTACGAGCAGTACTTC. Combining the CDR3 with reference TRBV5-1 and TRBJ2-7 gives the whole variable domain KAGVTQTPRYLIKTRGQQVTLSCSPISGHRSVSWYQQTPGQGLQFLFEYFSETQRNKGNFPGRFSGRQFSNSRSEMNVSTLELGDSALYLCASSTGVPPYEQYFGPGTRLTVT.

At least ten counts were recorded for this clone. The rearrangement uses TRBV7-3 and TRBJ2-1, with D tentatively TRBD2 (5 bases). This CDR3 has 15 residues. Trimming shortened V by 0 bases and J by 0 bases, and 6 bases separated the two germline ends. Germline V lookup: CDR1 SGHTA, CDR2 FQGTGA. CDR3 protein: CASSLTGSSYNEQFF. The CDR3 DNA reads TGTGCCAGCAGCTTAACAGGGAGCTCCTACAATGAGCAGTTCTTC.

At least ten counts were recorded for this clone. The V gene is TRBV10-3, the J gene TRBJ2-7, with TRBD2 matching 7 bases. Germline V gene lookup returns CDR1 ENHRY and CDR2 SYGVKD. V trimming: 8 bases; J trimming: 2 bases; junction bases outside the gene matches: 9. This CDR3 comprises 14 residues. CDR3 coding DNA: TGTGCCATCCGGGGAGGGGTGGATCCCTACGAGCAGTACTTC. This codes for CAIRGGVDPYEQYF.

Many counts were recorded for this clone. The V gene is TRBV18, the J gene TRBJ2-5, with 8 bases identical to TRBD2. CDR3 length: 13 residues. With 5 bases clipped from V and 4 bases from J, the junction kept 3 bases outside the gene matches. Per germline, CDR1 KGHSH and CDR2 LQKENI. The CDR3 nucleotides read TGTGCCAGCTCAAGTCTAGCGGGAGAGACCCAGTACTTC. It is translated as CASSSLAGETQYF.

This clone has at least ten counts. This chain uses TRBV5-6 with TRBJ2-3, with 7 bases fitting TRBD2. The CDR3 contains 15 residues. Germline assignment: CDR1 SGHDT and CDR2 YYEEEE. V lost 1 base and J lost 12; bases outside the gene matches: 14. CDR3 amino acids: CASSLNTVAGVTQYF. CDR3 DNA sequence: TGTGCCAGCAGCTTGAATACGGTCGCGGGGGTGACCCAGTATTTT. The full variable domain, in which reference TRBV5-6 and TRBJ2-3 provide the parts outside the CDR3, is DAGVTQSPTHLIKTRGQQVTLRCSPKSGHDTVSWYQQALGQGPQFIFQYYEEEERQRGNFPDRFSGHQFPNYSSELNVNALLLGDSALYLCASSLNTVAGVTQYFGPGTRLTVL.

This clone was counted at least ten times. This rearrangement joins TRBV19 to TRBJ2-7; D perhaps matches TRBD1 (5 bases). The germline gives CDR1 LNHDA, CDR2 SQIVND (reference sequence). The CDR3 runs 14 residues. V lost 10 bases, J lost 2 bases, and 18 bases lay in between. This chain's CDR3 is CATASWGSAYEQYF. The CDR3 coding sequence is TGTGCCACAGCCTCGTGGGGCTCCGCCTACGAGCAGTACTTC. Full variable domain (outside the CDR3, taken from reference TRBV19 and TRBJ2-7): DGGITQSPKYLFRKEGQNVTLSCEQNLNHDAMYWYRQDPGQGLRLIYYSQIVNDFQKGDIAEGYSVSREKKESFPLTVTSAQKNPTAFYLCATASWGSAYEQYFGPGTRLTVT.

In this sample, this clone turned up many times. V and J are TRBV14 and TRBJ2-3; tentatively, D is TRBD2 (6 bases). Germline loops: CDR1 SGHDN, CDR2 FVKESK. The CDR3 length is 16 residues. The germline V and J ends were trimmed by 1 base and 6 bases, with 17 bases remaining between them. The CDR3 spells CASSQVWGGSDDTQYF. As DNA, the CDR3 is TGTGCCAGCAGCCAAGTTTGGGGAGGTTCCGACGATACGCAGTATTTT.

In its sample, this clone was seen many times. The gene calls are TRBV11-2 and TRBJ1-3; 8 positions match TRBD1. Germline values: CDR1 SGHAT, CDR2 FQNNGV. CDR3 length equals 14 residues. The J segment lost 2 bases and the V segment lost 3 bases, leaving 0 bases of the junction unmatched. The CDR3 here is CASSLDRAGNTIYF. The CDR3 region has the DNA TGTGCCAGCAGCTTGGACAGGGCTGGAAACACCATATATTTT.

This clone appeared many times. The V and J genes are TRBV6-5 and TRBJ2-1, with D possibly matching TRBD1 (5 bases). Germline V gene data show CDR1 as MNHEY and CDR2 as SVGAGI. This CDR3 contains 15 residues. The V and J ends lost 6 bases and 0 bases respectively, with 12 bases between them. The CDR3 reads CASSLFDSSYNEQFF. DNA of the CDR3: TGTGCCAGCAGCCTGTTCGACAGCTCCTACAATGAGCAGTTCTTC.

There are a few counts of this clone. This chain uses TRBV5-1 with TRBJ2-2; TRBD1 matches at 9 bases. The CDR3 length is 15 residues. Germline CDR1 is SGHRS and CDR2 is YFSETQ. The V gene end was trimmed by 3 bases and the J gene end by 6 bases; junction bases not matched to a gene: 6. The CDR3 loop reads CASSYRDRASGELFF. The CDR3 DNA reads TGCGCCAGCAGCTACCGGGACAGGGCTTCCGGGGAGCTGTTTTTT.

This clone was seen at least ten times. This chain joins TRBV5-6 and TRBJ1-4, with no clear D. This CDR3 comprises 16 residues. CDR1 is SGHDT, CDR2 YYEEEE, per germline. Trimming removed 1 base from V and 0 bases from J, with 10 bases in between. The CDR3 here is CASSLRVIATNEKLFF. In DNA form, the CDR3 reads TGTGCCAGCAGCTTGCGTGTAATTGCAACTAATGAAAAACTGTTTTTT.

This clone occurred many times. The chain combines TRBV5-4 with TRBJ2-7, with D tentatively TRBD1 (5 bases). CDR3 length: 15 residues. V was clipped by 4 bases and J by 6 bases, with 20 bases between them. Germline lookup yields CDR1 SGHNT and CDR2 YYREEE (reference sequence). Here the CDR3 DNA reads TGTGCCAGCAGCATAGTATTAGGGGTCGTAGGCGAGCAGTACTTC. This translates into CASSIVLGVVGEQYF. Combining the CDR3 with reference TRBV5-4 and TRBJ2-7 gives the whole variable domain ETGVTQSPTHLIKTRGQQVTLRCSSQSGHNTVSWYQQALGQGPQFIFQYYREEENGRGNFPPRFSGLQFPNYSSELNVNALELDDSALYLCASSIVLGVVGEQYFGPGTRLTVT.

The sample holds a few counts of this clone. The chain has TRBV28 and TRBJ2-7; D unclear. The V and J ends lost 2 bases and 7 bases respectively, with 9 bases between them. The germline V gene encodes CDR1 MDHEN and CDR2 SYDVKM. The CDR3 contains 12 residues. The CDR3 DNA follows: TGTGCCAGCAGTTTAGGGTCTGGAGAGCAGTACGTC. This sequence encodes CASSLGSGEQYV.

This clone appeared many times. The chain joins TRBV7-9 to TRBJ1-1; TRBD1 aligns across 10 bases. The CDR3 spans 13 residues. Trimming at V came to 4 bases and at J to 11 bases, leaving 7 bases not matched to a gene. The germline CDR1 and CDR2 sequences are SEHNR and FQNEAQ (reference sequence). CDR3 DNA sequence: TGTGCCAGCAGCTACAGAAGACAGGGGGCCGCTTTCTTT. Its translation is CASSYRRQGAAFF.

Many counts were recorded for this clone. V usage is TRBV10-3 and J usage is TRBJ1-1; perhaps TRBD1 as D (5 bases). Germline V gene sequence: CDR1 ENHRY, CDR2 SYGVKD. The CDR3 contains 13 residues. Trimming stripped 4 bases from V and 5 bases from J, with 11 bases between. Written as DNA, the CDR3 is TGTGCCATCAGTGGCCCAGGGAGGACTGAAGCTTTCTTT. This codes for CAISGPGRTEAFF.

This clone has at least ten counts. This chain connects TRBV7-9 to TRBJ1-1; 9 nucleotides line up with TRBD1. The CDR3 covers 18 residues. Trimming cost V 5 bases and J 0 bases; bases outside gene matches: 13. Per the germline V gene, CDR1 is SEHNR and CDR2 is FQNEAQ (reference sequence). In DNA form, the CDR3 reads TGTGCCAGCAGCGGACAGGGGACCTTTATCGACATGAACACTGAAGCTTTCTTT. Translating gives CASSGQGTFIDMNTEAFF.

This clone came up many times. The chain couples TRBV7-2 to TRBJ2-1; TRBD2 agrees at 7 bases. This CDR3 comprises 16 residues. With 5 bases clipped from V and 0 bases from J, the junction kept 7 bases outside the gene matches. The germline CDR1 and CDR2 sequences are SGHTA and FQGNSA. The DNA of the CDR3 is TGTGCCAGCAGCCCAATAGCGGGTAGCTCCTACAATGAGCAGTTCTTC. Translating it yields CASSPIAGSSYNEQFF.

This clone has only a few counts. The V and J genes are TRBV19 and TRBJ2-1; 8 bases match TRBD1. In germline, CDR1 is LNHDA, CDR2 SQIVND (reference sequence). The length of the CDR3 is 15 residues. Losses at the gene ends were 7 bases for V and 7 bases for J; bases not matched to a gene: 12. The CDR3 reads CASTATGVILNEQFF. In DNA, the CDR3 is TGTGCCAGTACCGCGACAGGGGTTATTCTAAATGAGCAGTTCTTC.

In its sample, this clone was seen many times. The rearrangement joins TRBV6-5 to TRBJ1-1; the D gene is possibly TRBD1 (6 bases). This CDR3 has 13 amino acids. CDR1 and CDR2 from the germline V gene are MNHEY and SVGAGI. V was trimmed by 6 bases and J by 8 bases, leaving 16 bases between them. This CDR3 is CASSNGWTAEAFF. CDR3 nucleotides: TGTGCCAGCAGCAATGGATGGACAGCCGAAGCTTTCTTT.

In its sample, this clone was seen a few times. This chain joins TRBV6-1 and TRBJ2-5; 10 positions agree with TRBD2. V dropped 5 bases and J dropped 4; count of bases not matched to a gene: 7. Germline V CDR1 and CDR2: MNHNS, SASEGT. The CDR3 length is 15 residues. This CDR3 reads CASSPLAGAPETQYF. As DNA, the CDR3 is TGTGCCAGCAGTCCTCTAGCGGGAGCCCCAGAGACCCAGTACTTC.

The sample holds many counts of this clone. J is TRBJ2-3 and V is TRBV5-4; the match to TRBD2 covers 14 bases. Germline loops: CDR1 SGHNT, CDR2 YYREEE (reference sequence). V dropped 4 bases and J dropped 5; count of bases not matched to a gene: 15. The CDR3 extends over 19 amino acids. CDR3 nucleotide sequence: TGTGCCAGCAGCGGGATGCCCTCAGGGACTAGCGGGAGTTTAGATACGCAGTATTTT. The encoded protein is CASSGMPSGTSGSLDTQYF.

This clone was seen ten or more times. J is TRBJ1-4 and V is TRBV7-3; D gene unclear. Germline CDR1 SGHTA, CDR2 FQGTGA. The CDR3 runs to 15 residues. V lost 5 bases and J lost 8, with 18 bases in between. The CDR3 loop is CASSTRAREGEKLFF. The CDR3 coding sequence is TGTGCCAGCAGCACCCGGGCCCGGGAAGGGGAAAAACTGTTTTTT.

This clone was observed many times. V usage is TRBV7-2 and J usage is TRBJ1-2; TRBD1 agrees at 7 bases. This CDR3 contains 16 residues. The ends lost 2 bases at V and 4 bases at J; junction bases unmatched: 10. The germline CDR1 and CDR2 sequences are SGHTA and FQGNSA. CDR3 in DNA: TGTGCCAGCAGCTTATACTTCCAGGGGGGAAGCTATGGCTACACCTTC. It encodes CASSLYFQGGSYGYTF.

This clone has at least ten counts. The rearrangement links TRBV29-1 to TRBJ1-2; tentative D call: TRBD1 (6 bases). CDR1 and CDR2 (germline): SQVTM, ANQGSEA. Trimming cost V 6 bases and J 6 bases, with 11 bases left between them. This CDR3 spans 11 amino acids. CDR3 DNA: TGCAGCGTCGGGGGGGCTGATGGCTACACCTTC. Protein: CSVGGADGYTF.

This clone turned up a few times. This chain's CDR3 is CSVVRESTQYF. The CDR3 DNA follows: TGCAGCGTTGTCAGGGAAAGTACGCAGTATTTT. This chain joins TRBV29-1 and TRBJ2-3; D may be TRBD1 (5 bases). Germline CDR1 reads SQVTM; CDR2 reads ANQGSEA. This CDR3 has 11 residues. Trimming stripped 4 bases from V and 8 bases from J, with 10 bases between.

This clone showed up just a few times. The chain recombines TRBV28 with TRBJ1-2; D is unclear. Per the germline V gene, CDR1 is MDHEN and CDR2 is SYDVKM. The CDR3 contains 12 residues. Deletions cut 5 bases from V and 5 bases from J, with 9 bases between. CDR3 nucleotide sequence: TGTGCCAGCAGTCCCCCAGTGTATGGCTACACCTTC. Its protein product is CASSPPVYGYTF.

Many counts were recorded for this clone. The rearrangement links TRBV29-1 to TRBJ1-2; D gene unclear. Germline V CDR1 and CDR2: SQVTM, ANQGSEA. V dropped 2 bases and J dropped 3 bases, with 7 bases sitting between them. This CDR3 spans 12 amino acids. The DNA for the CDR3 is TGCAGCGTTGAATACATGGACTATGGCTACACCTTC. Residues: CSVEYMDYGYTF.